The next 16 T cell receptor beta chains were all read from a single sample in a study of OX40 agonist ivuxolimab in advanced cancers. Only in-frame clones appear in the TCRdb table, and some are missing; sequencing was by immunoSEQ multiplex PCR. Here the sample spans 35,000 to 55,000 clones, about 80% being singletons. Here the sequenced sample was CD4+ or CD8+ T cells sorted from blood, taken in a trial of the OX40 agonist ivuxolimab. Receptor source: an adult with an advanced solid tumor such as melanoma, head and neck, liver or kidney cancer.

The CDR3 is CSGERSGETQYF. DNA for the CDR3: TGCAGCGGAGAGCGGTCTGGGGAGACCCAGTACTTC. V gene TRBV29-1 combines with J gene TRBJ2-5; possibly TRBD2 for D (5 bases). This CDR3 region has 12 residues. Deletions cut 7 bases from V and 5 bases from J, with 14 bases between. Germline V gives CDR1 SQVTM, CDR2 ANQGSEA.

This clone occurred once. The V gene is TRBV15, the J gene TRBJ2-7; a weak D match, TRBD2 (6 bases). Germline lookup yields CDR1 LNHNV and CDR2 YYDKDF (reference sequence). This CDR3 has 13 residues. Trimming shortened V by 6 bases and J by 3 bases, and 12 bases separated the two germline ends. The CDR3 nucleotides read TGTGCCACCAGGCCCGGGACTGACTACGAGCAGTACTTC. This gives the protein CATRPGTDYEQYF.

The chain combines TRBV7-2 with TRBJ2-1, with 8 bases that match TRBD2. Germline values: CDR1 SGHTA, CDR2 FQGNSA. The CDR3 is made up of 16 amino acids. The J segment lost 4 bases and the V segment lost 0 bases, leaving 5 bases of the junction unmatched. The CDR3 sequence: CASSLAERGTYNEQFF. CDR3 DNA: TGTGCCAGCAGCTTAGCTGAGCGGGGGACTTACAATGAGCAGTTCTTC.

The CDR3: CASSHDFVEQFF. CDR3 coding DNA: TGCGCCAGCAGCCACGACTTTGTTGAGCAGTTCTTC. The V and J genes are TRBV5-1 and TRBJ2-1; D not resolved. The CDR3 is made up of 12 amino acids. Germline CDR1 reads SGHRS; CDR2 reads YFSETQ. Trimming stripped 4 bases from V and 9 bases from J, with 11 bases between. Full variable domain (rest looked up from reference TRBV5-1 and TRBJ2-1): KAGVTQTPRYLIKTRGQQVTLSCSPISGHRSVSWYQQTPGQGLQFLFEYFSETQRNKGNFPGRFSGRQFSNSRSEMNVSTLELGDSALYLCASSHDFVEQFFGPGTRLTVL.

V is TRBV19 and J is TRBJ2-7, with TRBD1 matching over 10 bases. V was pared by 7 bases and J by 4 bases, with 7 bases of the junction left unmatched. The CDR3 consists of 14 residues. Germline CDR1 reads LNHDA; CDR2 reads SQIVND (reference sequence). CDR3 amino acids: CASTPGQGLYEQYF. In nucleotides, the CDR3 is TGTGCCAGTACTCCGGGACAGGGGTTATACGAGCAGTACTTC.

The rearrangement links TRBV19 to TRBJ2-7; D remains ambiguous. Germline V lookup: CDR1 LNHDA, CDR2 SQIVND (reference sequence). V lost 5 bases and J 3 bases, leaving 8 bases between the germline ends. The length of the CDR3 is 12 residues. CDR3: CASSAAGYEQYF. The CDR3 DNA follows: TGTGCCAGTAGTGCCGCCGGCTACGAGCAGTACTTC.

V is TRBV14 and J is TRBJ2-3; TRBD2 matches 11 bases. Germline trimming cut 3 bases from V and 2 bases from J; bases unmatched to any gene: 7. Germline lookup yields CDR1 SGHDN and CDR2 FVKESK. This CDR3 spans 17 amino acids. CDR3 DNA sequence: TGTGCCAGCAGCCAGCCGGGACTAGCGGCTCTCACAGATACGCAGTATTTT. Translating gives CASSQPGLAALTDTQYF.

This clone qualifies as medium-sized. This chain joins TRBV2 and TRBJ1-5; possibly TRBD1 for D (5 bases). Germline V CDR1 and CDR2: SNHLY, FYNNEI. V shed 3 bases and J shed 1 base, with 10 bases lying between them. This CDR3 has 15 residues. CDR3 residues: CASSEWGGSNQPQHF. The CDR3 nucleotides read TGTGCCAGCAGTGAGTGGGGGGGAAGCAATCAGCCCCAGCATTTT.

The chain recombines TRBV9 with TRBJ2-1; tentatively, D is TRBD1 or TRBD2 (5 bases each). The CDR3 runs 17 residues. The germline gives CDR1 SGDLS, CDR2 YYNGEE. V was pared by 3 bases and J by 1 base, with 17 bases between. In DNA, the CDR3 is TGTGCCAGCAGCGCCCAAGAGGGGATATGGTCCTACAATGAGCAGTTCTTC. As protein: CASSAQEGIWSYNEQFF.

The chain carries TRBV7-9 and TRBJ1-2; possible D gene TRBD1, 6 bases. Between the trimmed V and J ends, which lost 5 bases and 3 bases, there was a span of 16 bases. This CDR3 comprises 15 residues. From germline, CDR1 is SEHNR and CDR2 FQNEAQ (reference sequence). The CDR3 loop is CASSLTGQPDYGYTF. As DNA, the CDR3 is TGTGCCAGCAGCCTTACAGGACAGCCTGACTATGGCTACACCTTC.

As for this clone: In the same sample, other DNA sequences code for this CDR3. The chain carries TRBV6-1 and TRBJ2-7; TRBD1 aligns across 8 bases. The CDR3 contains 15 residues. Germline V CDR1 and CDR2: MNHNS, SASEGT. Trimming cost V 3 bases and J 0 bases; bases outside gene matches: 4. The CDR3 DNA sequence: TGTGCCAGCAGTGACGGACAGGGTCCCTCCTACGAGCAGTACTTC. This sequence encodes CASSDGQGPSYEQYF.

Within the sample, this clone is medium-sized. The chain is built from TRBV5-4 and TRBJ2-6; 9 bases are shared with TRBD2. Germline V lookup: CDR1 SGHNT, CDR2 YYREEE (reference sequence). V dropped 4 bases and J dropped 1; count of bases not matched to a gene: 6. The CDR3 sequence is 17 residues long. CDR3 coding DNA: TGTGCCAGCAGCGCGGGGGGGTCTGTATCTGGGGCCAACGTCCTGACTTTC. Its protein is CASSAGGSVSGANVLTF. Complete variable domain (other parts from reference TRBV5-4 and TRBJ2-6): ETGVTQSPTHLIKTRGQQVTLRCSSQSGHNTVSWYQQALGQGPQFIFQYYREEENGRGNFPPRFSGLQFPNYSSELNVNALELDDSALYLCASSAGGSVSGANVLTFGAGSRLTVL.

CDR3 bases: TGCAGTGCTTTACAGGGAGCGGCCCAGTACTTC. Amino acids: CSALQGAAQYF. This rearrangement joins TRBV20-1 to TRBJ2-5; D is possibly TRBD1 (6 bases). CDR1 and CDR2 (germline): DFQATT, SNEGSKA (reference sequence). The CDR3 extends over 11 amino acids. Trimming shortened V by 5 bases and J by 9 bases, and 13 bases separated the two germline ends.

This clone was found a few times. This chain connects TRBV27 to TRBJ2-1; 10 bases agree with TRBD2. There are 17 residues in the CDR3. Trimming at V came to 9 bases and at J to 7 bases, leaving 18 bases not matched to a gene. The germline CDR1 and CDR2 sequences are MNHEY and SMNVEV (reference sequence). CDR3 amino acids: CARRGPLGQREGNEQFF. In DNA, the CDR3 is TGTGCCAGAAGGGGCCCCCTTGGGCAGCGGGAGGGGAATGAGCAGTTCTTC.

In DNA form, the CDR3 reads TGTGCCAGCAGTTTCACAGGGAACACTGAAGCTTTCTTT. This translates into CASSFTGNTEAFF. J is TRBJ1-1 and V is TRBV6-5, with D possibly TRBD1 on 5 matching bases. This CDR3 comprises 13 residues. V lost 4 bases and J 1 base, leaving 7 bases between the germline ends. Looked up from germline, CDR1 is MNHEY and CDR2 is SVGAGI.

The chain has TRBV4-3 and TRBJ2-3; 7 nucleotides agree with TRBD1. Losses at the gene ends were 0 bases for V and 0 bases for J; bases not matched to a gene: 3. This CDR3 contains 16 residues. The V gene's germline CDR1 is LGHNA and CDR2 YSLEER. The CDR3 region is CASSQDMGQSTDTQYF. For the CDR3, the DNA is TGCGCCAGCAGCCAAGATATGGGACAGAGCACAGATACGCAGTATTTT.